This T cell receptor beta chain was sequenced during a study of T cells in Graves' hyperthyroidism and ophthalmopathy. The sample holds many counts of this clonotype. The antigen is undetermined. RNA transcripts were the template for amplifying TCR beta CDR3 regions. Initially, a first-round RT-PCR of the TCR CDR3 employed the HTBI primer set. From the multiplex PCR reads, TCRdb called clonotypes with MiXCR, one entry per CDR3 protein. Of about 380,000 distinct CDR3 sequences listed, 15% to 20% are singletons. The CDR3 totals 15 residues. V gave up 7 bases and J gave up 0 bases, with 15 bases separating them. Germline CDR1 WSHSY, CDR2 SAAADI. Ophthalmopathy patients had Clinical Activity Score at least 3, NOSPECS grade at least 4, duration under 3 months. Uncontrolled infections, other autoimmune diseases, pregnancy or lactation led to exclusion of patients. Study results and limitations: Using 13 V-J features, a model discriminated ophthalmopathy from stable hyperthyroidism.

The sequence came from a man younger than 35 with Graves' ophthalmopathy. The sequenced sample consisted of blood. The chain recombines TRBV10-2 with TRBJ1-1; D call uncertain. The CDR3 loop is CASIPREVMNTEAFF. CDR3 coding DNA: TGCGCCAGCATCCCGAGGGAGGTTATGAACACTGAAGCTTTCTTT.